This T cell receptor beta chain was profiled in a study of blood T cell repertoires in COVID-19. Study-level information: The United States, Italy and Spain supplied acute and convalescent COVID-19 samples. PBMCs, B-cell-depleted T cells, or T cells were the source of the cDNA or gDNA that made up the material.

V was shortened by 3 bases and J by 2 bases, with 9 bases between the two germline ends. The CDR3 spans 14 residues. Germline V CDR1 and CDR2: SGHAT, FQDESV (reference sequence). Data came from immunoSEQ multiplex PCR; TCRdb stores just in-frame clones and leaves some out. The data contain 350,000 to 450,000 clones, roughly 90% of them singletons. The rearrangement joins TRBV11-1 to TRBJ2-3; maybe TRBD2 (6 bases). Sequencing input: peripheral blood. The receptor's source is a woman in her sixties with COVID-19, enrolled during active disease. The CDR3 nucleotides read TGTGCCAGCAGCTTCCAGCGGGCCACAGATACGCAGTATTTT. Translating it yields CASSFQRATDTQYF.